The TCR beta chain under discussion was sequenced for a study of T-cell reconstitution after alpha-beta-depleted transplantation in children. From germline, CDR1 is SNHLY and CDR2 FYNNEI. The CDR3 has 14 residues. After removal of 6 bases from V and 7 bases from J, the junction contained 8 bases not matched to a gene. The TCRbeta library was prepared with unique molecular identifiers. TCRdb reanalysed the PCR reads using MiXCR and keeps one entry per CDR3 protein. Seen here are about 440,000 distinct CDR3 sequences, 43% observed once, and the top ten hold about 30%. Study-level findings and limits: Approximately two months post-transplant, alpha-beta T cells reportedly originated from several hundred expanded graft clones.

This clonotype was detected only once. Its matching antigen is unknown. The sample was PBMCs, taken before TCRalphabeta/CD19-depleted stem cell transplant. This receptor was obtained from a girl under 10 years old with aplastic anemia, due to receive a stem cell transplant. The V and J genes are TRBV2 and TRBJ2-1; 8 positions agree with TRBD1. Written as DNA, the CDR3 is TGTGCCAGCAGACCCGGGACAGGTGTAAATGAGCAGTTCTTC. Translation gives CASRPGTGVNEQFF. Variable domain in full (rest from reference TRBV2 and TRBJ2-1): EPEVTQTPSHQVTQMGQEVILRCVPISNHLYFYWYRQILGQKVEFLVSFYNNEISEKSEIFDDQFSVERPDGSNFTLKIRSTKLEDSAMYFCASRPGTGVNEQFFGPGTRLTVL.